What follows are 10 T cell receptor beta chains derived from one specimen sequenced in a study of T-cell memory formation after mild COVID-19. TCRdb processed the 5' RACE reads anew with MiXCR; each CDR3 protein has one entry. This sample has some 64,000 distinct CDR3 sequences, with less than 9.5% found just once. The sample taken for sequencing was PBMCs or a T cell subset sorted from them (not recorded which). These receptors originate from a young man who had mild COVID-19 (a few samples of this study predate the infection). Cell type and time point are not known.

This clonotype was observed a handful of times. The chain carries TRBV28 and TRBJ2-2; no clear D gene. This CDR3 region has 14 residues. Germline V gives CDR1 MDHEN, CDR2 SYDVKM. V was cut by 6 bases and J by 8 bases, with 16 bases left in between. CDR3 nucleotides: TGTGCCAGCAGGGCCCGGGCAGGAGCTGGGGAGCTGTTTTTT. It is translated as CASRARAGAGELFF.

The chain is built from TRBV7-9 and TRBJ1-1, with no clear D. The CDR3 covers 13 residues. The V gene lost 3 bases and the J gene lost 0 bases, with 5 bases spanning the gap. CDR1 is SEHNR, CDR2 FQNEAQ, per germline (reference sequence). CDR3 region: CASSLGMNTEAFF. The DNA of the CDR3 is TGTGCCAGCAGCTTGGGCATGAACACTGAAGCTTTCTTT.

This clonotype was picked up a small number of times. The chain is built from TRBV4-1 and TRBJ1-5; D perhaps matches TRBD1 (6 bases). Germline V CDR1 and CDR2: MGHRA, YSYEKL. V lost 1 base and J lost 9, with 7 bases in between. The CDR3 has 12 residues. As DNA, the CDR3 is TGCGCCAGCAGCCAAGTAGGGGGGCCCCAGCATTTT. Its translation: CASSQVGGPQHF.

V gene TRBV9 combines with J gene TRBJ1-5; 10 nucleotides line up with TRBD1. CDR1 and CDR2 (germline): SGDLS, YYNGEE. V lost 4 bases and J lost 3; bases outside the gene matches: 13. The CDR3 has 18 residues. This CDR3 is CASSFKQPGQGTNQPQHF. The CDR3 region has the DNA TGTGCCAGCAGCTTTAAGCAACCGGGACAGGGGACCAATCAGCCCCAGCATTTT.

A few counts support this clonotype. The V and J genes are TRBV5-1 and TRBJ1-2, with D tentatively TRBD1 (5 bases). The CDR3 loop spans 13 amino acids. CDR1 and CDR2 (germline): SGHRS, YFSETQ. V gave up 3 bases and J gave up 7 bases, with 13 bases separating them. In nucleotides, the CDR3 is TGCGCCAGCAGCTCCGGCAGGGATCCTGGCTACACCTTC. It codes for CASSSGRDPGYTF. Full variable domain (remainder filled in from reference TRBV5-1 and TRBJ1-2): KAGVTQTPRYLIKTRGQQVTLSCSPISGHRSVSWYQQTPGQGLQFLFEYFSETQRNKGNFPGRFSGRQFSNSRSEMNVSTLELGDSALYLCASSSGRDPGYTFGSGTRLTVV.

The sample holds one count of this clonotype. The chain combines TRBV10-3 with TRBJ2-7, with no clear D. CDR1 ENHRY and CDR2 SYGVKD come from the germline V gene. The germline V and J ends were trimmed by 8 bases and 2 bases, with 10 bases remaining between them. The CDR3 totals 12 residues. The CDR3 region is CAIPTPPYEQYV. The CDR3 nucleotides are TGTGCCATCCCGACACCTCCCTACGAGCAGTACGTC.

This clonotype has just a few counts. The chain is built from TRBV7-2 and TRBJ1-5; D is unclear. The germline V and J ends were trimmed by 1 base and 5 bases, with 6 bases remaining between them. From germline, CDR1 is SGHTA and CDR2 FQGNSA. The CDR3 is 13 amino acids. The CDR3 protein is CASSLVRDQPQHF. The CDR3 coding sequence is TGTGCCAGCAGCTTAGTTAGGGATCAGCCCCAGCATTTT.

This clonotype has a count of ten or more. The gene calls are TRBV7-9 and TRBJ2-3; D is possibly TRBD1 (5 bases). The CDR3 spans 14 residues. Germline values: CDR1 SEHNR, CDR2 FQNEAQ (reference sequence). The germline V and J ends were trimmed by 2 bases and 0 bases, with 6 bases remaining between them. The CDR3 loop is CASSLQGSTDTQYF. The CDR3 DNA sequence: TGTGCCAGCAGCTTACAGGGTAGCACAGATACGCAGTATTTT.

The chain carries TRBV20-1 and TRBJ1-2; D might be TRBD1 (5 bases). The CDR3 consists of 12 residues. CDR1 DFQATT and CDR2 SNEGSKA come from the germline V gene (reference sequence). CDR3: CRAGTVTFGYTF. The CDR3 bases are TGCAGAGCCGGGACGGTAACGTTCGGCTACACCTTC.

This clonotype was detected many times. The J gene is TRBJ2-2, the V gene TRBV7-9, with 9 nucleotides matching TRBD1. Germline V CDR1 and CDR2: SEHNR, FQNEAQ (reference sequence). CDR3 length: 15 amino acids. V was pared by 5 bases and J by 4 bases, with 5 bases of the junction left unmatched. The CDR3 nucleotides are TGTGCCAGCAGCAAGGGGGACAGGGCCACCGGGGAGCTGTTTTTT. Its protein is CASSKGDRATGELFF.